Included here is one T cell receptor (beta chain) sequence, with context. The antigen remains undetermined. The entry originates in a study of T cell responses to AZD1222 COVID-19 vaccine. Points from the study as a whole: None of the repertoires were sampled until the peak T cell response had passed. Clonal diversity was possibly underestimated, and the donors were mostly white British, with more females. With two AZD1222 doses given, Spike-specific TCR breadth and depth both rose.

V dropped 5 bases and J dropped 5; count of bases not matched to a gene: 3. This CDR3 region has 13 residues. Germline values: CDR1 SEHNR, CDR2 FQNEAQ (reference sequence). The assay was immunoSEQ multiplex PCR, and TCRdb's table has in-frame clones only and misses some. The sample carries some 150,000 clones, around 90% recorded once. Material: peripheral blood, obtained on day 0 of AZD1222 vaccination. V and J are TRBV7-9 and TRBJ1-5, with 7 bases matching TRBD1. The receptor comes from an adult in good health. The CDR3 DNA follows: TGTGCCAGCAGCCCCGACAGGGATCAGCCCCAGCATTTT. Protein sequence: CASSPDRDQPQHF.